This T cell receptor beta chain was retrieved from a study of blood T cell repertoires in COVID-19. Study-wide context: The origin of the acute and convalescent COVID-19 samples was the United States, Italy and Spain. Nucleic acid was either cDNA or gDNA, and it came from T cells, B-cell-depleted T cells, or PBMCs.

Authors' methods: Researchers report that nucleated cell counts were estimated from reference gene primer amplification. Generated by immunoSEQ multiplex PCR, the TCRdb table keeps only in-frame clones and is missing some. From that table come the V and J calls and clone size; the DNA was used to work out D and trimming. The sample lists almost 400,000 clones; approximately 89% were seen once. Two negative PCRs, clearance, or symptom resolution had been documented for recovered Cohort 3 donors. Trimming took 6 bases from V and 0 from J, leaving 23 bases between them. The germline gives CDR1 SNHLY, CDR2 FYNNEI. The CDR3 extends over 18 amino acids.

V usage is TRBV2 and J usage is TRBJ1-1; weak D call: TRBD1 (5 bases). The TCR originated in a woman aged 25 to 39 who had recovered from COVID-19. The material sequenced was PBMCs or T cells enriched from blood (not recorded which). The CDR3 coding sequence is TGTGCCAGCAGCGGGAGGACCCTTTGGGGACTGATGAACACTGAAGCTTTCTTT. Encoded protein: CASSGRTLWGLMNTEAFF.